This TCR beta chain was found in a study of CD8+CD57+ T cells in acquired aplastic anemia. Template material for TCR beta VDJ and CDR3 profiling consisted of genomic DNA. Each CDR3 protein gets one entry after TCRdb re-called the reads with MiXCR. The sample has around 150,000 distinct CDR3 sequences, around 45% seen once. V shed 5 bases and J 5 bases; nucleotides not matched to a gene: 9. Germline loops: CDR1 LNHDA, CDR2 SQIVND (reference sequence). The CDR3 extends over 16 amino acids. This sequence was found in a human donor in good health. Sequencing was done on a sample of sorted CD4+, CD8+, or CD8+CD57+ T cells (not recorded which) from PBMCs. J is TRBJ1-6 and V is TRBV19, with 7 bases lining up with TRBD1. The CDR3 protein is CASSSRTGGNNSPLHF. The CDR3 DNA is TGTGCCAGTAGTTCAAGGACAGGAGGAAATAATTCACCCCTCCACTTT. The full variable domain, in which reference TRBV19 and TRBJ1-6 provide the parts outside the CDR3, is DGGITQSPKYLFRKEGQNVTLSCEQNLNHDAMYWYRQDPGQGLRLIYYSQIVNDFQKGDIAEGYSVSREKKESFPLTVTSAQKNPTAFYLCASSSRTGGNNSPLHFGNGTRLTVT.